This T cell receptor (beta chain) was sequenced for a study of cytomegalovirus exposure and HLA in healthy donors listed by TCRdb under 2017. With regard to the full study: An earlier analysis of several hundred of the donors reported about 250 Gb of sequence data and 117 million unique TCR beta sequences from some 180 million T cells. An early release covering over 500 HLA-typed donors comprised about 310 gigabases of sequencing data and around 80 million unique TCR sequences. Of the roughly 400 genotyped donors, around 81% fell in the genetic ancestry cluster associated with self-reported Caucasian donors. The study aimed to test whether signatures of past pathogen exposure could be identified by cataloging public T cell receptors. The T cell repertoires of 700 or so subjects were profiled by immunosequencing and related to cytomegalovirus serostatus. Besides the first cohort of 666 subjects, a separate validation cohort made up of 120 different subjects was used. To predict cytomegalovirus infection status, the study brought together high-throughput TCR immunosequencing, statistical association of individual TCRs with disease status, and machine learning. A later analysis re-examined previously published TCR beta repertoires from just over 650 donors and added high-resolution HLA genotyping to investigate patterns of TCR occurrence. Rather than drawing on any new phenotypic data, the later analysis identified candidate immune exposures from TCR beta sequences and the way those sequences occurred across donors. To decide whether each TCR beta V gene segment behaved as functional or pseudogenic, an earlier analysis of 587 of the donors relied on high-throughput TCR beta sequencing. Donor age, sex, ethnicity and CMV serostatus were compiled together with the repertoire data. A later genetic analysis took genome-wide SNP genotypes for 398 of the 666 donors and used that subset as a discovery cohort. All discovery cohort repertoires had been generated on a single sequencing platform. HLA typing included class I and class II loci at four-digit resolution. The number of donors typed differed by locus, with about 629-630 for A, B, C, DRB1 and DQB1, more than 500 for DQA1, about 610 for DPA1, and some 470 for DPB1. A handful of DR-DQ haplotypes were handled as single units for association and clustering because linkage in the cohort was strong. Across approximately 420 genotyped donors of the cohort, an average of 235,054 unique TCR beta nucleotide sequences per donor were sequenced, and 15% to 20% of those sequences were non-productive. What the work shows at the level of the full study, not this receptor alone: This cohort had only TCR beta chains sequenced, and the lack of alpha or paired-chain data limited which features could be detected. In both the original and validation cohorts, the classifier was reported to diagnose cytomegalovirus status with high specificity and sensitivity. In a later genetic analysis, a missense DCLRE1C variant was associated with V-gene and J-gene trimming of TCR beta chains, and the association was replicated in an independent cohort. Correlated functional status among segregating V segments might reflect linkage disequilibrium, but an unknown experimental factor could not be ruled out. According to a later analysis, parvovirus B19, influenza, CMV and Epstein-Barr virus appeared linked to several top co-occurrence clusters. For the cohort, immune exposure information was limited to CMV serostatus. A total of 164 TCR beta chains were listed by the study as associated with cytomegalovirus. Most CMV-associated TCR beta chains appeared to be HLA-restricted in a later analysis, and the HLA associations seemed to be driven largely by CMV exposure. Most TCR sequences were seen in very few donors, while some public TCRs were found in many individuals. Because HLA typing was unavailable for some donors at each locus, only the typed subset was used in association tests. Some 15 rarely observed V segments, including chromosome 9 orphons, were excluded from the earlier analysis of several hundred of the donors because counts were too low. A cluster of highly shared sequence variants was judged likely to be a technical artifact of the sequencing pipeline. A further reported finding was that TCR beta sequences accurately predicted the HLA-A and HLA-B alleles for most subjects in the first cohort. Compared with equally common non-associated chains, HLA-associated TCR beta chains in a later analysis were more clonally expanded and had lower generation probabilities. In vitro tests confirmed that three of the cytomegalovirus-associated TCR beta chains recognize cytomegalovirus antigens. A later analysis associated 15,000 to 20,000 TCR beta sequences with specific HLA alleles at a false discovery rate of 0.05. A later genetic analysis reported fewer N-insertions in productive TCRs among donors in an Asian-associated ancestry cluster than the roughly 690-donor mean. In an earlier analysis of 587 of the donors, most TCR beta V segments appeared in productive rearrangements about 87% or about 30% of the time, broadly matching IMGT annotations. Sequencing depth was assumed to be roughly uniform across donors in the presence/absence analyses, though that assumption may not hold. When HLA alleles, especially DR and DQ, strongly co-occurred, attributing TCR associations to individual alleles was difficult. Because the 87-base-pair reads could not distinguish some IMGT-functional V segments, including TRBV6-2 and TRBV6-3, those segments were excluded. According to the authors, the approach could potentially be generalized to other disease states and immunological phenotypes. A later analysis found that TCR association rates varied across HLA loci, with DRB1 alleles showing the most associated TCRs and HLA-C alleles the fewest.

The cohort was made up of approximately 700 healthy bone marrow donors. All cohort members were sampled while nominally healthy, although unrecorded immune exposures were likely present. The donor was CMV seronegative and belonged to the group of 352 seronegative cohort members. A peripheral blood sample was provided by each donor, and peripheral blood mononuclear cells were used for TCR beta sequencing. Genomic DNA extraction from the blood cell samples was performed with the Qiagen DNeasy Blood Extraction Kit. The method was the immunoSEQ multiplex PCR assay. For the multiplex PCR, a mixture combining 60 forward primers for TCR Vbeta segments and 13 reverse primers for TCR Jbeta segments was used. A multiplex PCR assay on genomic DNA amplified the CDR3 region of rearranged TCR beta genes. The Illumina HiSeq System was used to sequence the amplified TCR beta libraries as 87-base-pair reads. On the study's bioinformatics: A later analysis tallied around 82 million unique TCR beta chains across the 700 or so repertoires, and approximately 12 million of those chains were shared by two or more donors. A nearest-neighbor algorithm error-corrected the raw reads and collapsed the reads into unique sequences, merging closely related sequences to remove PCR and sequencing errors. V, D and J gene segments were assigned by aligning CDR3 sequences to IMGT reference sequences. For a sequence to be retained, a match of at least six nucleotides was required to both a V gene segment and a J gene segment. Rearrangements were classified as productive when the CDR3 lacked stop codons and remained in frame with V and J, and all other rearrangements were classified as non-productive. CDR3 was defined by IMGT convention, running from the second conserved V-encoded cysteine to the conserved J-encoded phenylalanine. Sequences without an unambiguous match to a single V gene segment were excluded from the earlier analysis of 587 of the donors. In an earlier analysis of approximately 610 of the donors, V segments were called functional above 56.7% productive rearrangements and were called segregating when the between-donor standard deviation exceeded 5%. A statistical classification framework was developed to diagnose cytomegalovirus status using the catalog of TCR beta chain sequences. In a later analysis, V and J genes were assigned by comparing TCR nucleotide sequences against IMGT/GENE-DB human TR gene sequences. A later analysis assigned CDR3 sequences and most-parsimonious VDJ recombination scenarios with the TCRdist pipeline. In a later analysis, each TCR beta chain was defined by its CDR3 amino acid sequence together with its V-gene family, and reads without a unique V-gene family were excluded. A later analysis removed several hundred highly shared, low-generation-probability nucleotide sequences to deal with suspected cross-contamination and a sequencing artifact. In a later analysis, a clonal expansion index for each public chain was calculated from normalized within-repertoire ranks of inferred template counts. In a later analysis, generation probabilities were computed with a VDJ recombination model fitted to out-of-frame rearrangements, and the resulting probabilities were checked against IGoR. A later analysis scored TCR-TCR, TCR-HLA and TCR-CMV co-occurrence with hypergeometric tests, applying a repertoire-size bias correction to TCR pairs. To estimate false discovery rates, a later analysis permuted the HLA or CMV assignments 20 times. In a later analysis, co-occurring TCRs were grouped using DBSCAN, and TCRdist sequence similarity was added for clustering within HLA-allele-positive subsets. Repertoires with fewer than 30,000 or more than 120,000 public chains, plus five repertoires with anomalous nucleotide sharing, were excluded from co-occurrence clustering. The table was pulled from immuneACCESS by TCRdb, which kept in-frame rearrangements only. Such tables lose some clones; where checked, under half of the loss comes from unresolved V genes, and the rest has no known cause. V and J calls and clone size are given by that table; D and trimming were obtained from the DNA. The sample has some 39,000 clones on record. The top ten clones comprise around 3.8% of the sample.

The cysteine opens and the phenylalanine closes a CDR3 of 15 amino acids. This entry keeps only the CDR3 DNA: 45 bases, framed from base 1. Reading the germline V gene gives CDR1 KGHSH and CDR2 LQKENI. V drops 3 bases and J drops 2 bases, leaving 14 bases in between. As for this clone: The antigen this receptor binds is unknown.

Sample: PBMCs. The source is a male donor in good health and CMV-seronegative. This receptor chain uses TRBV18 and TRBJ2-7; a tentative D match to TRBD1 spans 6 bases. The DNA sequence follows: TGTGCCAGCTCACCGTCAGGGGATGGCACCTACGAGCAGTACTTC. It translates as CASSPSGDGTYEQYF.